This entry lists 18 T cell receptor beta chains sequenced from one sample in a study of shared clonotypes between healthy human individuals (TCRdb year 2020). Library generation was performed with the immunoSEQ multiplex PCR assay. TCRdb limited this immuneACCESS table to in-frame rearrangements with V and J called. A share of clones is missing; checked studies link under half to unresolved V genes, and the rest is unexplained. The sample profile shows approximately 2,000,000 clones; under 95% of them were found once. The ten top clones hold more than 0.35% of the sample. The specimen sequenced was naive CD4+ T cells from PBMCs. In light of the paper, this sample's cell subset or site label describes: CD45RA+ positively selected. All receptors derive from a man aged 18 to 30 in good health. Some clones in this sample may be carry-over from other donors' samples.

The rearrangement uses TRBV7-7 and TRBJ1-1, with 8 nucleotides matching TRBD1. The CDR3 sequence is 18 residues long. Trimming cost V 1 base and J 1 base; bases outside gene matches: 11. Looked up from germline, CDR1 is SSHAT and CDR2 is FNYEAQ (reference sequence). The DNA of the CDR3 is TGTGCCAGCAGCTTAGGGACAGGGAATGGGGCTCAGAACACTGAAGCTTTCTTT. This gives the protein CASSLGTGNGAQNTEAFF.

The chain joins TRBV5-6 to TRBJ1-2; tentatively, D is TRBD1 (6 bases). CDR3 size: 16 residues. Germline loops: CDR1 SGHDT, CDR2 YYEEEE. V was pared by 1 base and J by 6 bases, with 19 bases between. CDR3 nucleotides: TGTGCCAGCAGCTTGCCAGACAGGCCTAATACGCATGGCTACACCTTC. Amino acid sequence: CASSLPDRPNTHGYTF.

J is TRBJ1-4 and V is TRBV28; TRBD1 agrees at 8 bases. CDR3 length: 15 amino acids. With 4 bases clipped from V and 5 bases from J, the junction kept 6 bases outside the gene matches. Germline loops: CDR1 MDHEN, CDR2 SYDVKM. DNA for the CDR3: TGTGCCAGCAGTTCCGCTACAGGGGGGAATGAAAAACTGTTTTTT. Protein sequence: CASSSATGGNEKLFF. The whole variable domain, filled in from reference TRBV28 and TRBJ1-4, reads DVKVTQSSRYLVKRTGEKVFLECVQDMDHENMFWYRQDPGLGLRLIYFSYDVKMKEKGDIPEGYSVSREKKERFSLILESASTNQTSMYLCASSSATGGNEKLFFGSGTQLSVL.

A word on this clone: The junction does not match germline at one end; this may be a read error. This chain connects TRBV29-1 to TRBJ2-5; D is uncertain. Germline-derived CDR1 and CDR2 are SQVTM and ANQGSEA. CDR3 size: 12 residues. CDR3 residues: CSVGAFGLLLDF. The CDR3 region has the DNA TGCAGCGTTGGAGCTTTTGGGCTATTACTGGACTTC. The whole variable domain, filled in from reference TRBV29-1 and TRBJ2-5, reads SAVISQKPSRDICQRGTSLTIQCQVDSQVTMMFWYRQQPGQSLTLIATANQGSEATYESGFVIDKFPISRPNLTFSTLTVSNMSPEDSSIYLCSVGAFGLLLDFGPGTRLLVL.

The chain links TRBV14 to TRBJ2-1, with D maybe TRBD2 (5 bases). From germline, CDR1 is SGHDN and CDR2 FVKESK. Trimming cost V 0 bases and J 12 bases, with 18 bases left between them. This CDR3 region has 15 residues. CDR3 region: CASSQDPGPTSLQFF. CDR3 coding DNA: TGTGCCAGCAGCCAAGACCCCGGGCCCACTAGTTTGCAGTTCTTC.

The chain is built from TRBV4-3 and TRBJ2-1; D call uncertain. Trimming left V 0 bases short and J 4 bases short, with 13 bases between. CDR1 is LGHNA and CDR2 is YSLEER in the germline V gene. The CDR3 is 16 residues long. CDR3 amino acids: CASSQEGTHQYNEQFF. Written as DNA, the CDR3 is TGCGCCAGCAGCCAAGAGGGTACCCACCAATACAATGAGCAGTTCTTC.

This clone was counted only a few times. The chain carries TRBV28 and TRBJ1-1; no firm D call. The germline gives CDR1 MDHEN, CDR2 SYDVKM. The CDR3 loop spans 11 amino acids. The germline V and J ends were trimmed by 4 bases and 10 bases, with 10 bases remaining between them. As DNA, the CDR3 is TGTGCCAGCAGTTCCCCCGAAGGAGCTTTCTTT. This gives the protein CASSSPEGAFF.

The CDR3, as DNA: TGTGCCAGCAGTACCGCGGGGGGGAACACCGGGGAGCTGTTTTTT. Protein product: CASSTAGGNTGELFF. The chain combines TRBV6-6 with TRBJ2-2; 8 nucleotides match TRBD2. In germline, CDR1 is MNHNY, CDR2 SVGAGI (reference sequence). The CDR3 loop spans 15 amino acids. Trimming removed 5 bases from V and 1 base from J; junction bases left unmatched: 3.

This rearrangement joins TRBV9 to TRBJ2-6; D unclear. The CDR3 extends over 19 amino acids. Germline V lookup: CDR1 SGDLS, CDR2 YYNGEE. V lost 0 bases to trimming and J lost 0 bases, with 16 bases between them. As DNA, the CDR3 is TGTGCCAGCAGCGTAGTACGCGGACCGTTAAGCTCTGGGGCCAACGTCCTGACTTTC. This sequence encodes CASSVVRGPLSSGANVLTF.

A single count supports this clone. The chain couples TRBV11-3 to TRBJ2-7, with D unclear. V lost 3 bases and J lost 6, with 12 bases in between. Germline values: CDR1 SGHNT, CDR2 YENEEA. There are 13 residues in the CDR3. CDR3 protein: CASSFRPGSEQYF. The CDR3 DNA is TGTGCCAGCAGCTTCAGACCCGGATCCGAGCAGTACTTC.

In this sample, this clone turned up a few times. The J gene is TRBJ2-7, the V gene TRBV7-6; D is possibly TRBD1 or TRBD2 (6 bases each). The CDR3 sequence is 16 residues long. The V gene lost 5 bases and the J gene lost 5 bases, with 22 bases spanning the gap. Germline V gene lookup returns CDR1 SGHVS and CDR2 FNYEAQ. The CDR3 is CASSPRGQARGHEQYF. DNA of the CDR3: TGTGCCAGCAGCCCTCGGGGGCAGGCAAGGGGCCACGAGCAGTACTTC. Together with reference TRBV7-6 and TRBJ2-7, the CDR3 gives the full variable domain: GAGVSQSPRYKVTKRGQDVALRCDPISGHVSLYWYRQALGQGPEFLTYFNYEAQQDKSGLPNDRFSAERPEGSISTLTIQRTEQRDSAMYRCASSPRGQARGHEQYFGPGTRLTVT.

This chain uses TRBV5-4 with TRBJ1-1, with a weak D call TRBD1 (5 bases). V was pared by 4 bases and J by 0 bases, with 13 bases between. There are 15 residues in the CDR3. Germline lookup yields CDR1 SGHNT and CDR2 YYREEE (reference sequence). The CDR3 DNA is TGTGCCAGCAGCCTAGAGACAGCCATGAACACTGAAGCTTTCTTT. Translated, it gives CASSLETAMNTEAFF.

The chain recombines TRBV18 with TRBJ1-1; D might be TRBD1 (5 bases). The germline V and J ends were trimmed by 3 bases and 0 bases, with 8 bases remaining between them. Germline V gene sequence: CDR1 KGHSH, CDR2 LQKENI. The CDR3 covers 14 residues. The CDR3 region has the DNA TGTGCCAGCTCACCGACAGCCATGAACACTGAAGCTTTCTTT. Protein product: CASSPTAMNTEAFF.

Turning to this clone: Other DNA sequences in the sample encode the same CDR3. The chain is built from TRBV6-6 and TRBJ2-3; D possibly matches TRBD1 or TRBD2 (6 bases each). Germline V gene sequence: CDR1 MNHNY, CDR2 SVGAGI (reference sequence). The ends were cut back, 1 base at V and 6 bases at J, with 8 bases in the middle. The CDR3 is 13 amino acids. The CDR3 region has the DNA TGTGCCAGCAGTTACTGGGGGGCCGATACGCAGTATTTT. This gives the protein CASSYWGADTQYF.

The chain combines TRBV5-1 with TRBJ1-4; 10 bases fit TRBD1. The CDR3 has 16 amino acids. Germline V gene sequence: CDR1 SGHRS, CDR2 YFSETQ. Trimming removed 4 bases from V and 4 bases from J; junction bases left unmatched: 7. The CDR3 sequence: CASSLGQGLVNEKLFF. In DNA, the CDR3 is TGCGCCAGCAGCCTGGGACAGGGGCTAGTTAATGAAAAACTGTTTTTT.

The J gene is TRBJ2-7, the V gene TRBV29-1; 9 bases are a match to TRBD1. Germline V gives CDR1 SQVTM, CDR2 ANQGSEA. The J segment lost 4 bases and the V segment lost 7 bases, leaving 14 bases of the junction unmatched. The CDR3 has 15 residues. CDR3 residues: CSGGGRGTGKYEQYF. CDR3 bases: TGCAGCGGGGGGGGTAGGGGGACAGGGAAATACGAGCAGTACTTC.

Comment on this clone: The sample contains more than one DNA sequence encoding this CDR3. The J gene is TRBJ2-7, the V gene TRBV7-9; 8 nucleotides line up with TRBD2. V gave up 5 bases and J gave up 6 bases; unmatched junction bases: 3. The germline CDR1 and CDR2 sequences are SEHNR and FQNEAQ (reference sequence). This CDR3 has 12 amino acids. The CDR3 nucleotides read TGTGCCAGCAGCCGGGAGGGCGGCGAGCAGTACTTC. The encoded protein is CASSREGGEQYF.

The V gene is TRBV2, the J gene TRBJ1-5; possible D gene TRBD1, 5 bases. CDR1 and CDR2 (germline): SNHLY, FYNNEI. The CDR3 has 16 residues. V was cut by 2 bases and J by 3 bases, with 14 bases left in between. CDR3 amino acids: CASSEPGWGTNQPQHF. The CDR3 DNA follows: TGTGCCAGCAGTGAACCGGGTTGGGGGACCAATCAGCCCCAGCATTTT.